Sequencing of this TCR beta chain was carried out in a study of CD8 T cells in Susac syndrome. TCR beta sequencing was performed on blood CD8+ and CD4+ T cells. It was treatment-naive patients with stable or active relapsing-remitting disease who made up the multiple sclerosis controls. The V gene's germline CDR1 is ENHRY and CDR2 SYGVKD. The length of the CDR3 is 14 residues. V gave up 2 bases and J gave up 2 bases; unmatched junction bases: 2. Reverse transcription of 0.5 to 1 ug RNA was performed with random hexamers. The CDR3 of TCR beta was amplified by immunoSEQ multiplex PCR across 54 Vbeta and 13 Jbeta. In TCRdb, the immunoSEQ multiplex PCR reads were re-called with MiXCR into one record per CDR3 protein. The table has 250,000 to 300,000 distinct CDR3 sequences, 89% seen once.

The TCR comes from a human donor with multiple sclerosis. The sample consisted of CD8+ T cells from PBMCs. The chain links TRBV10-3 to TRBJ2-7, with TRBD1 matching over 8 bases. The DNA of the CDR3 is TGTGCCATCAGTGAGGGACAGGGAGCCTACGAGCAGTACTTC. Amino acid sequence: CAISEGQGAYEQYF.